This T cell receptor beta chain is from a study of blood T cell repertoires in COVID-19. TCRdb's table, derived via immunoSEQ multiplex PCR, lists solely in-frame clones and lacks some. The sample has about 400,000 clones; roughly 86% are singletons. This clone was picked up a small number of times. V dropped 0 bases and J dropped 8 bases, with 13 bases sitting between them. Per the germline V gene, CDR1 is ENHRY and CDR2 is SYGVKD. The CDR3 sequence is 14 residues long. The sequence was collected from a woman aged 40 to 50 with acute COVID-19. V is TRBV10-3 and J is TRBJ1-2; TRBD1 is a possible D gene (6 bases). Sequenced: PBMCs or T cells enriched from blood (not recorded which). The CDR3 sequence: CAISESTGHGGYTF. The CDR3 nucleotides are TGTGCCATCAGTGAGTCGACGGGACACGGAGGCTACACCTTC.